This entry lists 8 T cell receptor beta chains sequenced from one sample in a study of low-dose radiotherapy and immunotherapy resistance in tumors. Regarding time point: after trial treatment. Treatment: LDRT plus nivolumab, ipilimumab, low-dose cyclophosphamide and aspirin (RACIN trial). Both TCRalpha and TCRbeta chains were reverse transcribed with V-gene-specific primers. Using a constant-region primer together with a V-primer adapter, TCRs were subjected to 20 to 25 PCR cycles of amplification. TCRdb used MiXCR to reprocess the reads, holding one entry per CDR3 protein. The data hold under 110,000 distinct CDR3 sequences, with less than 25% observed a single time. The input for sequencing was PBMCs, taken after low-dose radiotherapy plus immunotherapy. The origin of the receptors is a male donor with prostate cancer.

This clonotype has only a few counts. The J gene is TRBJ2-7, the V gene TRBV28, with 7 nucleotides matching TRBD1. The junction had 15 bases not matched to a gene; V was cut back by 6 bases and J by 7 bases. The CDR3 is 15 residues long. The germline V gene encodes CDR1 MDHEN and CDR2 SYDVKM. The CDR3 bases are TGTGCCAGCAGCACGACAGGGACCGGAACACGAGAGCAGTACTTC. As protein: CASSTTGTGTREQYF.

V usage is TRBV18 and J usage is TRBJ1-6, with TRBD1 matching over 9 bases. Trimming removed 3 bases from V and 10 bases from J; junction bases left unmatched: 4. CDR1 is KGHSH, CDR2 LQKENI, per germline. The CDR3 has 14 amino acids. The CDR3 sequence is CASSPGQGLSPLHF. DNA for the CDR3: TGTGCCAGCTCACCCGGACAGGGGTTATCACCCCTCCACTTT.

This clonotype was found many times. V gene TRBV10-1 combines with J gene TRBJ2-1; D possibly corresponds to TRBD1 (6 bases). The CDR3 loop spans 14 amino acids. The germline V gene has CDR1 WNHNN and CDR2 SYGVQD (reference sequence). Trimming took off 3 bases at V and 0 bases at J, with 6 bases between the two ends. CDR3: CASSEGGSYNEQFF. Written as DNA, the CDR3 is TGCGCCAGCAGTGAAGGGGGCTCCTACAATGAGCAGTTCTTC.

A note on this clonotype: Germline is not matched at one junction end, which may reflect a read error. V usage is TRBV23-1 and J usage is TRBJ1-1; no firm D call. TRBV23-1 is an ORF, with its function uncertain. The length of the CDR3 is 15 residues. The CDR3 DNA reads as TGCGCCAGCACTCAAGGGTACAGTATGAACACTGAAGCTTTCTTT. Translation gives CASTQGYSMNTEAFF.

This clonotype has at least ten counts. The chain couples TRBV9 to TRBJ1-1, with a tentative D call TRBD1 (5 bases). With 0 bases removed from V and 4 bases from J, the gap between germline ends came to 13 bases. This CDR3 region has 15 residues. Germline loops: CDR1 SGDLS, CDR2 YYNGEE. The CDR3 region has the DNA TGTGCCAGCAGCGTAGGGGCGGGGGTTGGCACTGAAGCTTTCTTT. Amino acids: CASSVGAGVGTEAFF.

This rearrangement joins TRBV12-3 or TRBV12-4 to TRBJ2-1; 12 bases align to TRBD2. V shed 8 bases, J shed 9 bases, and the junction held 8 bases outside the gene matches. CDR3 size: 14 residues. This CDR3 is CASSASGGAVEQFF. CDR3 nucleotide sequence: TGTGCCAGCTCCGCTAGCGGGGGGGCCGTTGAGCAGTTCTTC.

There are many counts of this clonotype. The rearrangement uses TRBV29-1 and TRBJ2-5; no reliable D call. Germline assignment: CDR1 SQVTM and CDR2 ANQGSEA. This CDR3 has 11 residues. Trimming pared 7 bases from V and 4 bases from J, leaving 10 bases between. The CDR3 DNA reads TGCAGCGCCCTACTGTCAGAGACCCAGTACTTC. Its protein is CSALLSETQYF.

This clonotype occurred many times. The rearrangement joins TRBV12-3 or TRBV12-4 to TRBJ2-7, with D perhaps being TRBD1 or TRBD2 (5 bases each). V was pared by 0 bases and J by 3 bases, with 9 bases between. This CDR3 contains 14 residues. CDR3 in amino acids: CASSLAGTLYEQYF. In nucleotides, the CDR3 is TGTGCCAGCAGTTTAGCGGGGACCCTCTACGAGCAGTACTTC.